These 29 T cell receptor beta chains were sequenced from one sample in a study of radiation and T cells in renal cell carcinoma. Time point defined: blood 2 weeks post-SBRT. Treatment noted: 15 Gy SBRT to primary tumor, nephrectomy 4 weeks later. Data came from immunoSEQ multiplex PCR; TCRdb stores just in-frame clones and leaves some out. Among more than 95,000 clones listed, about 81% were seen once. Sequenced here: blood, sampled from a patient whose treatment included radiotherapy and nephrectomy. The receptor source for this set is a man aged 50-59 years with renal cell carcinoma.

This clone was seen a handful of times. The chain employs TRBV15 and TRBJ1-2; possibly TRBD1 for D (5 bases). The germline V gene encodes CDR1 LNHNV and CDR2 YYDKDF (reference sequence). V was shortened by 9 bases and J by 1 base, with 27 bases between the two germline ends. The CDR3 runs 18 residues. This CDR3 reads CATRGKMLVGRLNYGYTF. The CDR3, as DNA: TGTGCCACTCGGGGGAAAATGTTAGTGGGGAGGCTTAACTATGGCTACACCTTC.

The chain is built from TRBV5-1 and TRBJ2-4; D may be TRBD2 (6 bases). Germline V CDR1 and CDR2: SGHRS, YFSETQ. The CDR3 runs to 17 residues. The V and J ends lost 4 bases and 5 bases respectively, with 22 bases between them. CDR3 residues: CASSASAPGGWENIQYF. The CDR3 coding sequence is TGCGCCAGCAGCGCCTCAGCCCCCGGAGGGTGGGAAAACATTCAGTACTTC.

The chain joins TRBV5-1 to TRBJ1-1; maybe TRBD1 (5 bases). V lost 0 bases to trimming and J lost 4 bases, with 13 bases between them. The V gene's germline CDR1 is SGHRS and CDR2 YFSETQ. The CDR3 totals 15 residues. CDR3: CASSLGSGTSTEAFF. CDR3 sequence (DNA): TGCGCCAGCAGCTTGGGTTCGGGGACGAGCACTGAAGCTTTCTTT.

This chain connects TRBV7-2 to TRBJ2-5, with D perhaps TRBD2 (6 bases). The CDR3 totals 15 residues. With 5 bases removed from V and 3 bases from J, the gap between germline ends came to 16 bases. Germline V gene sequence: CDR1 SGHTA, CDR2 FQGNSA. CDR3 coding DNA: TGTGCCAGCAGCCCCGACCCCTGGGGGGAAGAGACCCAGTACTTC. It codes for CASSPDPWGEETQYF.

This clone was found a few times. The chain combines TRBV4-1 with TRBJ1-2; D possibly corresponds to TRBD1 (5 bases). Germline V gene data show CDR1 as MGHRA and CDR2 as YSYEKL. This CDR3 spans 15 amino acids. The V gene lost 4 bases and the J gene lost 5 bases, with 17 bases spanning the gap. In DNA form, the CDR3 reads TGCGCCAGCAGCCGGACCCGGGGGAGGGAGTATGGCTACACCTTC. It translates to CASSRTRGREYGYTF.

A single count supports this clone. The chain recombines TRBV4-1 with TRBJ2-7; 8 bases align to TRBD2. After removal of 6 bases from V and 2 bases from J, the junction contained 12 bases not matched to a gene. The CDR3 loop spans 16 amino acids. From germline, CDR1 is MGHRA and CDR2 YSYEKL. CDR3 sequence (DNA): TGCGCCAGCAGGTCCAATCCGGTAGCGGGGACCTACGAGCAGTACTTC. This sequence encodes CASRSNPVAGTYEQYF.

The chain links TRBV27 to TRBJ1-5, with TRBD1 matching 11 bases. Unmatched junction bases numbered 10, after V lost 5 bases and J lost 1 base. This CDR3 region has 18 residues. From germline, CDR1 is MNHEY and CDR2 SMNVEV (reference sequence). The DNA for the CDR3 is TGTGCCAGCAGTCTATACGGACAGGGGGCTGAAAGCAATCAGCCCCAGCATTTT. Protein product: CASSLYGQGAESNQPQHF.

The genes are TRBV7-9 and TRBJ2-5; D unclear. V lost 0 bases and J 5 bases, leaving 4 bases between the germline ends. The CDR3 spans 12 residues. The germline V gene has CDR1 SEHNR and CDR2 FQNEAQ (reference sequence). This chain's CDR3 is CASSLARETQYF. Written as DNA, the CDR3 is TGTGCCAGCAGCTTAGCTCGGGAGACCCAGTACTTC.

The chain joins TRBV5-6 to TRBJ2-1, with D perhaps matching TRBD2 (5 bases). CDR1 is SGHDT, CDR2 YYEEEE, per germline. The V and J ends lost 0 bases and 0 bases respectively, with 16 bases between them. The CDR3 has 18 residues. CDR3 in amino acids: CASSLVGSWESSYNEQFF. CDR3 nucleotides: TGTGCCAGCAGCTTGGTGGGCAGTTGGGAGAGCTCCTACAATGAGCAGTTCTTC.

J is TRBJ1-1 and V is TRBV30; maybe TRBD1 (6 bases). Per the germline V gene, CDR1 is GTSNPN and CDR2 is SVGIG (reference sequence). The CDR3 runs 13 residues. V was trimmed by 3 bases and J by 0 bases, leaving 8 bases between them. As DNA, the CDR3 is TGTGCCTGGAGGGACAGAATGAACACTGAAGCTTTCTTT. Translation: CAWRDRMNTEAFF.

This clone appeared a single time. The J gene is TRBJ2-1, the V gene TRBV6-1, with TRBD2 as a possible D gene (6 bases). Between the trimmed V and J ends, which lost 2 bases and 10 bases, there was a span of 21 bases. The CDR3 consists of 16 residues. Germline values: CDR1 MNHNS, CDR2 SASEGT. CDR3 sequence (DNA): TGTGCCAGCAGTGAAATATGGGGCGGGGAGTCAGAAGAGCAGTTCTTC. Protein product: CASSEIWGGESEEQFF.

This chain connects TRBV7-2 to TRBJ2-5, with D perhaps TRBD2 (5 bases). Germline V CDR1 and CDR2: SGHTA, FQGNSA. The CDR3 is 13 residues long. V shed 3 bases and J shed 4 bases, with 9 bases lying between them. The CDR3 protein is CASSFRGRETQYF. In DNA, the CDR3 is TGTGCCAGCAGCTTCAGAGGGCGAGAGACCCAGTACTTC.

This clone occurred a few times. J is TRBJ2-5 and V is TRBV6-1, with TRBD1 identical over 8 bases. Germline CDR1 MNHNS, CDR2 SASEGT. The junction had 8 bases not matched to a gene; V was cut back by 3 bases and J by 5 bases. The CDR3 spans 15 residues. CDR3 region: CASSDVGTGGETQYF. The CDR3, as DNA: TGTGCCAGCAGTGACGTAGGGACAGGTGGGGAGACCCAGTACTTC.

This sequence joins TRBV5-4 and TRBJ2-3; 8 positions agree with TRBD2. Germline V gives CDR1 SGHNT, CDR2 YYREEE (reference sequence). This CDR3 has 14 amino acids. V dropped 5 bases and J dropped 1; count of bases not matched to a gene: 3. The CDR3 DNA is TGTGCCAGCAGGAGGCGGGAGGGCACAGATACGCAGTATTTT. Its translation: CASRRREGTDTQYF. The complete variable domain, with remaining parts taken from reference TRBV5-4 and TRBJ2-3, reads ETGVTQSPTHLIKTRGQQVTLRCSSQSGHNTVSWYQQALGQGPQFIFQYYREEENGRGNFPPRFSGLQFPNYSSELNVNALELDDSALYLCASRRREGTDTQYFGPGTRLTVL.

The genes are TRBV4-1 and TRBJ1-1; 7 bases match TRBD1. From germline, CDR1 is MGHRA and CDR2 YSYEKL. The CDR3 has 14 residues. Germline trimming cut 1 base from V and 5 bases from J; bases unmatched to any gene: 4. The CDR3 here is CASSQGQGGTEAFF. Here the CDR3 DNA reads TGCGCCAGCAGCCAAGGGCAGGGGGGGACTGAAGCTTTCTTT.

This clone was recorded many times. The chain is built from TRBV15 and TRBJ1-4; 7 bases are a match to TRBD1. The germline V gene has CDR1 LNHNV and CDR2 YYDKDF (reference sequence). The CDR3 is 15 amino acids. Trimming removed 3 bases from V and 5 bases from J; junction bases left unmatched: 6. The CDR3, as DNA: TGTGCCACCAGCAGTGAAACAGGGGCAAATGAAAAACTGTTTTTT. Its translation: CATSSETGANEKLFF.

The chain uses TRBV6-6 and TRBJ1-5, with 7 bases lining up with TRBD1. The J segment lost 11 bases and the V segment lost 6 bases, leaving 10 bases of the junction unmatched. This CDR3 is built from 13 residues. In germline, CDR1 is MNHNY, CDR2 SVGAGI (reference sequence). The CDR3 spells CASSPSLDRAQHF. CDR3 bases: TGTGCCAGCAGCCCCTCCCTTGACAGGGCCCAGCATTTT.

The V gene is TRBV5-6, the J gene TRBJ2-1, with D possibly being TRBD2 (6 bases). This CDR3 comprises 15 residues. V lost 6 bases and J lost 11, with 24 bases in between. Germline loops: CDR1 SGHDT, CDR2 YYEEEE. CDR3 bases: TGTGCCAGCACCACCCGGGTGGGTAGCGGAACCCAGCAGTTCTTC. Protein: CASTTRVGSGTQQFF.

A single count supports this clone. The chain combines TRBV7-8 with TRBJ2-3, with a tentative D call TRBD1 (5 bases). The CDR3 is 12 residues long. V lost 5 bases and J lost 3, with 6 bases in between. Per germline, CDR1 SGHVS and CDR2 FQNEAQ. CDR3 loop: CASSRQTDTQYF. The CDR3 nucleotides read TGTGCCAGCAGCCGACAGACAGATACGCAGTATTTT.

The chain recombines TRBV4-1 with TRBJ2-5; D call uncertain. Trimming shortened V by 0 bases and J by 1 base, and 6 bases separated the two germline ends. The CDR3 loop spans 14 amino acids. Germline assignment: CDR1 MGHRA and CDR2 YSYEKL. Here the CDR3 DNA reads TGCGCCAGCAGCCAAGATGCTCCCCAAGAGACCCAGTACTTC. It codes for CASSQDAPQETQYF.

The gene calls are TRBV6-1 and TRBJ2-7, with a possible D match to TRBD2 (5 bases). The germline V and J ends were trimmed by 2 bases and 1 base, with 12 bases remaining between them. The CDR3 consists of 15 residues. Looked up from germline, CDR1 is MNHNS and CDR2 is SASEGT. CDR3: CASSEISTGSYEQYF. CDR3 DNA: TGTGCCAGCAGTGAAATCTCTACGGGGTCCTACGAGCAGTACTTC.

This chain connects TRBV10-2 to TRBJ1-1; D may be TRBD1 (6 bases). V was cut by 2 bases and J by 4 bases, with 14 bases left in between. From germline, CDR1 is WSHSY and CDR2 SAAADI. The CDR3 totals 15 residues. CDR3 coding DNA: TGCGCCAGCAGTGAGCCGGGGGCGCTTCTCACTGAAGCTTTCTTT. It encodes CASSEPGALLTEAFF.

This clone appeared a single time. The CDR3 loop is CASSDEGPYGYTF. CDR3 nucleotides: TGTGCCAGCAGTGATGAAGGGCCATATGGCTACACCTTC. The chain is built from TRBV2 and TRBJ1-2; D remains ambiguous. The V gene's germline CDR1 is SNHLY and CDR2 FYNNEI. This CDR3 is 13 amino acids long. Trimming stripped 3 bases from V and 5 bases from J, with 10 bases between.

The chain combines TRBV19 with TRBJ2-1; maybe TRBD2 (6 bases). Trimming left V 0 bases short and J 4 bases short, with 13 bases between. CDR1 is LNHDA and CDR2 is SQIVND in the germline V gene (reference sequence). This CDR3 has 16 residues. CDR3 in amino acids: CASSIDSGVWYNEQFF. The CDR3 DNA reads as TGTGCCAGTAGTATAGACTCGGGGGTCTGGTACAATGAGCAGTTCTTC.

This clone is a singleton in its sample. The chain couples TRBV5-6 to TRBJ2-5, with D perhaps TRBD1 or TRBD2 (5 bases each). The germline V gene has CDR1 SGHDT and CDR2 YYEEEE. V gave up 2 bases and J gave up 13 bases, with 15 bases separating them. The CDR3 is made up of 12 amino acids. This chain's CDR3 is CASSFSRESLYF. In DNA form, the CDR3 reads TGTGCCAGCAGCTTTTCCAGGGAGTCGTTGTACTTC.

This chain connects TRBV2 to TRBJ1-1, with a weak D call TRBD1 (6 bases). The CDR3 consists of 14 residues. The V and J ends lost 2 bases and 4 bases respectively, with 11 bases between them. Germline loops: CDR1 SNHLY, CDR2 FYNNEI. The CDR3 protein is CASSELGAGTEAFF. Written as DNA, the CDR3 is TGTGCCAGCAGTGAATTGGGGGCTGGCACTGAAGCTTTCTTT.

The chain combines TRBV11-2 with TRBJ2-3; D call uncertain. Germline V CDR1 and CDR2: SGHAT, FQNNGV. CDR3 length equals 13 residues. The germline V and J ends were trimmed by 5 bases and 2 bases, with 8 bases remaining between them. CDR3 DNA: TGTGCCAGCAGCCCTCTTACCACAGATACGCAGTATTTT. Protein sequence: CASSPLTTDTQYF.

V and J are TRBV6-1 and TRBJ2-5; D call uncertain. Trimming stripped 7 bases from V and 3 bases from J, with 15 bases between. CDR3 length: 14 amino acids. The V gene's germline CDR1 is MNHNS and CDR2 SASEGT. The CDR3 DNA reads as TGTGCCAGCACTCGAACGGTCTTAGAAGAGACCCAGTACTTC. This encodes CASTRTVLEETQYF.

The chain uses TRBV28 and TRBJ2-7; D perhaps matches TRBD2 (6 bases). The germline CDR1 and CDR2 sequences are MDHEN and SYDVKM. CDR3 size: 13 residues. Deletions cut 4 bases from V and 5 bases from J, with 12 bases between. This CDR3 is CASSWRVGDEQYF. DNA for the CDR3: TGTGCCAGCAGTTGGAGGGTCGGGGACGAGCAGTACTTC.